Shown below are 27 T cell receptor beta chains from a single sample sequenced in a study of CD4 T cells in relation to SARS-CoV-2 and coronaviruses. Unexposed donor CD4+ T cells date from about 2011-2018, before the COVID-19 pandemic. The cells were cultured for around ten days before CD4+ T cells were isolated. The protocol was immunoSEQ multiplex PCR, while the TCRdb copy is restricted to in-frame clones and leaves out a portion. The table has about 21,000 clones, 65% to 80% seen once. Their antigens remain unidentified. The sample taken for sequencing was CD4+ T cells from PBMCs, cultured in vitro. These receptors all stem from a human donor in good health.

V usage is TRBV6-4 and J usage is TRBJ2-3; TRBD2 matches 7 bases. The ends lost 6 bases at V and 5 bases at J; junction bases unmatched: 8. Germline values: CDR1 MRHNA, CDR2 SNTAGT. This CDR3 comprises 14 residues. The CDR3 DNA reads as TGTGCCAGCAGCTTGTCGGGAGGAAGAGATACGCAGTATTTT. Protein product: CASSLSGGRDTQYF.

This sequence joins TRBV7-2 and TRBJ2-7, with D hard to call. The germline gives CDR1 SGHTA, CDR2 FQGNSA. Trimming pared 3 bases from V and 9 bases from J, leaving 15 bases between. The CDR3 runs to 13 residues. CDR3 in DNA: TGTGCCAGCAGCTTCTCCCAAGACTTATTGCAGTACTTC. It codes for CASSFSQDLLQYF.

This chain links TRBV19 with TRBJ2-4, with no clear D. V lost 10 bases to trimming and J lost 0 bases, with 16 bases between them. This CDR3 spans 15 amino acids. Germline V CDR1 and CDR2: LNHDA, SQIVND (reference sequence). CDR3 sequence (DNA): TGTGCCAACAACGGACGCTTTCTAGCCAAAAACATTCAGTACTTC. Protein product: CANNGRFLAKNIQYF.

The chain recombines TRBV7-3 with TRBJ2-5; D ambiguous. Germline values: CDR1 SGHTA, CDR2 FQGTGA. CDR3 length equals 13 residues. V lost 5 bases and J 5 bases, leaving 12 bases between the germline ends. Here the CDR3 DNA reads TGTGCCAGCAGCGCAATCCCCGGGGAGACCCAGTACTTC. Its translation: CASSAIPGETQYF.

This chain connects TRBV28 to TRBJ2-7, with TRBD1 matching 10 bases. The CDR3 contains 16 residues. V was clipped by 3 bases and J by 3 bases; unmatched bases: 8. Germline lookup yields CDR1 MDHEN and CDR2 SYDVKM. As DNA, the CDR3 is TGTGCCAGCAGTTTTGCGGGGACAGGGGATTACTACGAGCAGTACTTC. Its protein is CASSFAGTGDYYEQYF.

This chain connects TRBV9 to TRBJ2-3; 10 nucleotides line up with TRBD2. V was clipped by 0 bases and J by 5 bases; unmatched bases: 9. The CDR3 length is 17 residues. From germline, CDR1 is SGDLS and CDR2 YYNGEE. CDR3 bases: TGTGCCAGCAGCGTAGCTGTTGCTAGCGGGAGTATAGATACGCAGTATTTT. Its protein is CASSVAVASGSIDTQYF.

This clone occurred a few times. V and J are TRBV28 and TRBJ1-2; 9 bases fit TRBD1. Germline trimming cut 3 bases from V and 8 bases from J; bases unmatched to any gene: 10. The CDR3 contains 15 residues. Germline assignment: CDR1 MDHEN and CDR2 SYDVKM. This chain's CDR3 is CASSLAGQGLGGYTF. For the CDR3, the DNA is TGTGCCAGCAGTTTGGCCGGACAGGGGTTGGGGGGCTACACCTTC.

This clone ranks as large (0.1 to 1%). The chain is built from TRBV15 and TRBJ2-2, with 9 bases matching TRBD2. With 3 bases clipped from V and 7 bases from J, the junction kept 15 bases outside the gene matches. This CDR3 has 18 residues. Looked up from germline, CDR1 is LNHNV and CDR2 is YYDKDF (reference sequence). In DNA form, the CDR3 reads TGTGCCACCAGCAGGTTCGGGACTAGCACCTCCGAGAGCGGGGAGCTGTTTTTT. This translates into CATSRFGTSTSESGELFF.

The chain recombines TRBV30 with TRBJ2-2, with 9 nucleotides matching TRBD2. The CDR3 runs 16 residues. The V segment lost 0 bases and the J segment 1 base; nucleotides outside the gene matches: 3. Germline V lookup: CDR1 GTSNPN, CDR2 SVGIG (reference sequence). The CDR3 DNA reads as TGTGCCTGGAGTGTTAGACTAGCGGAGAACACCGGGGAGCTGTTTTTT. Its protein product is CAWSVRLAENTGELFF. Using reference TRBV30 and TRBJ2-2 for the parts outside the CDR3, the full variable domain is SQTIHQWPATLVQPVGSPLSLECTVEGTSNPNLYWYRQAAGRGLQLLFYSVGIGQISSEVPQNLSASRPQDRQFILSSKKLLLSDSGFYLCAWSVRLAENTGELFFGEGSRLTVL.

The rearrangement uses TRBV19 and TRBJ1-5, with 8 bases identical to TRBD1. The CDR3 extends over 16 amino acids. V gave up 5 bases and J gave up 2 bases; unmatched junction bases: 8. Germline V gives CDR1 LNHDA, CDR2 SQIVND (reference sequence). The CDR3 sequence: CASSPTGGVGNQPQHF. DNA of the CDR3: TGTGCCAGTAGTCCAACAGGGGGTGTTGGCAATCAGCCCCAGCATTTT.

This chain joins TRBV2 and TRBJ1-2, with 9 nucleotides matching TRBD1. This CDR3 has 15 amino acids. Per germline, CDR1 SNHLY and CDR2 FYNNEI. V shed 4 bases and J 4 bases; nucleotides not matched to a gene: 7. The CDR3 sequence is CASSATDRGIYGYTF. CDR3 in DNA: TGTGCCAGCAGTGCCACGGACAGGGGCATCTATGGCTACACCTTC.

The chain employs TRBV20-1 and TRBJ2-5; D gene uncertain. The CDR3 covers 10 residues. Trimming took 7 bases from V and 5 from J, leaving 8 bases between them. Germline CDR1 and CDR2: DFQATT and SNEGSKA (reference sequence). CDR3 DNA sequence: TGCAGTGTCGCATGGGAGACCCAGTACTTC. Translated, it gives CSVAWETQYF.

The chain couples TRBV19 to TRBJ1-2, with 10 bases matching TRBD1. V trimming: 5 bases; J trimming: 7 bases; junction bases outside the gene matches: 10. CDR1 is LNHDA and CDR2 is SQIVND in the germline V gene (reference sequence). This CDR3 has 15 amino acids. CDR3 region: CASSDRGTGVGGYTF. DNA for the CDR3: TGTGCCAGTAGTGACCGTGGGACAGGGGTAGGTGGCTACACCTTC.

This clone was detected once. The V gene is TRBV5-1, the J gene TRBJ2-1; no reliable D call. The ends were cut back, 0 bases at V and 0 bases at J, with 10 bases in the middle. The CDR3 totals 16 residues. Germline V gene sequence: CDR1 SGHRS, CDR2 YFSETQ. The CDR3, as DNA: TGCGCCAGCAGCTTGGTGAGCGCGAGCTCCTACAATGAGCAGTTCTTC. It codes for CASSLVSASSYNEQFF.

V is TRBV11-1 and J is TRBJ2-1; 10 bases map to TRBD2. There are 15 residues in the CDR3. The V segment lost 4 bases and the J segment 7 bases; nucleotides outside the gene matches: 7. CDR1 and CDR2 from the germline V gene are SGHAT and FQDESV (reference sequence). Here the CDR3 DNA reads TGTGCCAGCAGCTCTACTAGCGGGGAAAAAAATGAGCAGTTCTTC. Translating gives CASSSTSGEKNEQFF.

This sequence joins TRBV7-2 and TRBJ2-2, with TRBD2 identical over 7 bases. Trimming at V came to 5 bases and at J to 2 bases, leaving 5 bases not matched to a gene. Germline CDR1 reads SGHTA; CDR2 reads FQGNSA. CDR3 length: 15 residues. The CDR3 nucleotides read TGTGCCAGCAGCATAACTAGCGACAACACCGGGGAGCTGTTTTTT. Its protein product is CASSITSDNTGELFF.

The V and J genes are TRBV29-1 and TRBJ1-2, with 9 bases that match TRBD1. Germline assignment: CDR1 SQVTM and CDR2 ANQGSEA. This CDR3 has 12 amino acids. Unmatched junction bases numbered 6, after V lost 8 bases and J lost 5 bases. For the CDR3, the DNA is TGCAGCCTAAGGACAGGGGAGTATGGCTACACCTTC. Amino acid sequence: CSLRTGEYGYTF.

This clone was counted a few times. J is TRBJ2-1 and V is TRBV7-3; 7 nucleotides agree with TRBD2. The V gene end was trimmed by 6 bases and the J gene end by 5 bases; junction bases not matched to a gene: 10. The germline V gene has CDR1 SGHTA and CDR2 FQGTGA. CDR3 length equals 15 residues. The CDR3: CASRNIAGEHNEQFF. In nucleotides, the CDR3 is TGTGCCAGCAGGAACATCGCGGGAGAACACAATGAGCAGTTCTTC.

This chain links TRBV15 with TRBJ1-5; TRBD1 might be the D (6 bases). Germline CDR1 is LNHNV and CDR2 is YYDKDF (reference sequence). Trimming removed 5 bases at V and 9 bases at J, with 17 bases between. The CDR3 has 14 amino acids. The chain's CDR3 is CATSQDRSAWPQHF. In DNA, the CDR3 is TGTGCCACCAGCCAAGACAGGTCGGCGTGGCCCCAGCATTTT. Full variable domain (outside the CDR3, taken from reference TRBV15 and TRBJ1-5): DAMVIQNPRYQVTQFGKPVTLSCSQTLNHNVMYWYQQKSSQAPKLLFHYYDKDFNNEADTPDNFQSRRPNTSFCFLDIRSPGLGDTAMYLCATSQDRSAWPQHFGDGTRLSIL.

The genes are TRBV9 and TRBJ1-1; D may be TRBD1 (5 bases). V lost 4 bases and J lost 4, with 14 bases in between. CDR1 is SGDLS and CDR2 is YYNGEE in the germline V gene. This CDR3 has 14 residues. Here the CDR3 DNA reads TGTGCCAGCAGCCAATCATCGGGACTCACTGAAGCTTTCTTT. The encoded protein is CASSQSSGLTEAFF.

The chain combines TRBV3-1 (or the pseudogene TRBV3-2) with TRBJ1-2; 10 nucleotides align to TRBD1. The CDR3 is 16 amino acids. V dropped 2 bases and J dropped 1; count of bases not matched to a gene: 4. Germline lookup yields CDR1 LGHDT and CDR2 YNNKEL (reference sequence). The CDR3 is CASSQRDRGFNYGYTF. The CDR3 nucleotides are TGTGCCAGCAGCCAAAGGGACAGGGGATTTAACTATGGCTACACCTTC.

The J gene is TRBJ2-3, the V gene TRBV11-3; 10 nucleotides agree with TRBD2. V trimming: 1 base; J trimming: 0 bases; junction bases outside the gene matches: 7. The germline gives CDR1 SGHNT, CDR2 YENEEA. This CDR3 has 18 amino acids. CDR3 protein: CASSLGIKTSGSTDTQYF. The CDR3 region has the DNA TGTGCCAGCAGCTTAGGAATAAAGACTAGCGGGAGCACAGATACGCAGTATTTT.

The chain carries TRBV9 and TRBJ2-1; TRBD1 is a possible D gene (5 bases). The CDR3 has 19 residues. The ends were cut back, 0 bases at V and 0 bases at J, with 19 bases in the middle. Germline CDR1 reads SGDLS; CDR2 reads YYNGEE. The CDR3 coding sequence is TGTGCCAGCAGCGTAGGGGGTAGGGGATTCCTTAGCTCCTACAATGAGCAGTTCTTC. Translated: CASSVGGRGFLSSYNEQFF.

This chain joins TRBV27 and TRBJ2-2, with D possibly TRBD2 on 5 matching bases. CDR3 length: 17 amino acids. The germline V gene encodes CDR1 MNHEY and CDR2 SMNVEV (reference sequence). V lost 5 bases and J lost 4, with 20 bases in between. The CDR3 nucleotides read TGTGCCAGCAGTCCAACGGCTCGGAGCGGTCGCACCGGGGAGCTGTTTTTT. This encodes CASSPTARSGRTGELFF.

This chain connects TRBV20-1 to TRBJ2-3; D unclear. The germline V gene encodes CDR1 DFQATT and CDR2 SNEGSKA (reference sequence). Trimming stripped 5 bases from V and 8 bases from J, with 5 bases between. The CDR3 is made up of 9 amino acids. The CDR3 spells CSALSTQYF. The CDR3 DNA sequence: TGCAGTGCTCTTTCTACGCAGTATTTT.

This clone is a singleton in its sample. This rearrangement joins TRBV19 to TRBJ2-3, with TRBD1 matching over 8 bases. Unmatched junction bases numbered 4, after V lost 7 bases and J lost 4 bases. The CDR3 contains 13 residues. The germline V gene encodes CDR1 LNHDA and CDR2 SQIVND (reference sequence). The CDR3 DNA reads TGTGCCAGTAAATTGACAGGGGCAGATACGCAGTATTTT. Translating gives CASKLTGADTQYF.

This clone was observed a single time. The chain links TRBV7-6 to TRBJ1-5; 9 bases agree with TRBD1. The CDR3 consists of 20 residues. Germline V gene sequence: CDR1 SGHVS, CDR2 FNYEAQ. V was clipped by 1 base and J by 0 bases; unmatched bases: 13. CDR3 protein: CASSLGLDRGPTYSNQPQHF. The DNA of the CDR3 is TGTGCCAGCAGCTTAGGGCTGGACAGGGGACCCACATATAGCAATCAGCCCCAGCATTTT.